The rows below give T cell receptor beta chains drawn from one sample of a study of T cell repertoires in cytomegalovirus infection. TCRdb processed the reads anew with MiXCR; each CDR3 protein has one entry. The table has fewer than 130,000 distinct CDR3 sequences, over 40% seen once. These receptors' targets are unknown. Sequenced here: CD8+ T cells from cultured PBMCs, sampled from culture after CMV antigen stimulation. These receptors were taken from a human donor in good health (CMV status not recorded). Some clones in this sample may be carry-over from other donors' samples. Each CDR3 is given with its conserved first and last residue. Fields, in order: V gene, J gene, D gene, clone size, CDR3 protein, CDR3 DNA. A D gene is named only where the DNA matches it firmly. The size field is filled for only some rows; it gives once, few, many or a size class.

>TRBV18|TRBJ2-5|TRBD2|.
CASSPPKEAGEQETQYF
TGTGCCAGCTCACCCCCAAAAGAAGCGGGGGAGCAAGAGACCCAGTACTTC
>TRBV7-6|TRBJ2-7|.|many
CASSLRLNYEQYF
TGTGCCAGCAGCTTAAGGCTGAACTACGAGCAGTACTTC
>TRBV25-1|TRBJ2-6|.|many
CASRGSGANVLTF
TGTGCCAGCAGGGGTTCTGGGGCCAACGTCCTGACTTTC
>TRBV27|TRBJ1-1|.|few
CASAGSGAEAFF
TGTGCCAGTGCAGGGAGCGGCGCTGAAGCTTTCTTT
>TRBV20-1|TRBJ2-5|TRBD1|.
CSARDWDSRTQYF
TGCAGTGCTAGAGATTGGGACAGTCGGACCCAGTACTTC
>TRBV4-1|TRBJ1-2|.|few
CASSQDMVVDYGYTF
TGCGCCAGCAGCCAAGATATGGTAGTAGACTATGGCTACACCTTC
>TRBV7-8|TRBJ1-2|.|.
CASSLQTTNYGYTF
TGTGCCAGCAGCTTACAGACTACTAACTATGGCTACACCTTC
>TRBV29-1|TRBJ2-7|TRBD1|.
CSVGQGARYEQYF
TGCAGCGTTGGACAGGGGGCTCGATACGAGCAGTACTTC
>TRBV4-1|TRBJ2-1|.|.
CASSQPSNEQFF
TGCGCCAGCAGCCAACCATCCAATGAGCAGTTCTTC
>TRBV27|TRBJ2-3|.|.
CASSYLPSGTDTQYF
TGTGCCAGCAGTTACCTCCCCTCGGGCACAGATACGCAGTATTTT
>TRBV5-6|TRBJ2-3|TRBD2|once
CASSLWGLEIDTQYF
TGTGCCAGCAGCTTGTGGGGACTAGAAATAGATACGCAGTATTTT
>TRBV6-5|TRBJ2-2|.|few
CASSPTGSGELFF
TGTGCCAGCAGCCCTACAGGGTCCGGGGAGCTGTTTTTT
>TRBV2|TRBJ2-7|.|few
CASRGGAYEQYF
TGTGCCAGCAGAGGGGGGGCCTACGAGCAGTACTTC
>TRBV6-1|TRBJ2-7|.|few
CASSATPREMGEQYF
TGTGCCAGCAGCGCAACCCCCCGGGAGATGGGCGAGCAGTACTTC
>TRBV7-8|TRBJ2-3|TRBD2|many
CASSYIAGGGADTQYF
TGTGCCAGCAGCTACATAGCGGGGGGGGGTGCAGATACGCAGTATTTT
>TRBV7-9|TRBJ2-5|.|.
CASSLGRGSQETQYF
TGTGCCAGCAGCTTAGGGCGGGGCAGCCAAGAGACCCAGTACTTC
>TRBV27|TRBJ1-1|TRBD1|.
CASKVTGVNTEAFF
TGTGCCAGCAAGGTTACAGGGGTGAACACTGAAGCTTTCTTT
>TRBV7-6|TRBJ1-4|.|.
CASSLEDRYNEKLFF
TGTGCCAGCAGCTTAGAGGACCGCTATAATGAAAAACTGTTTTTT
>TRBV7-2|TRBJ1-5|.|.
CASSFYPQHF
TGTGCCAGCAGCTTTTACCCCCAGCATTTT
>TRBV2|TRBJ2-1|.|.
CASSVFSSYNEQFF
TGTGCCAGCAGTGTGTTCTCATCCTACAATGAGCAGTTCTTC
>TRBV11-1|TRBJ1-1|TRBD1|few
CASRQTGETEAFF
TGTGCCAGCAGGCAGACAGGGGAAACTGAAGCTTTCTTT
>TRBV7-7|TRBJ2-5|.|few
CASSLARAEETQYF
TGTGCCAGCAGCTTAGCGCGGGCAGAAGAGACCCAGTACTTC
>TRBV27|TRBJ2-7|.|.
CASSRRGGGSYEQYF
TGTGCCAGCAGTCGGAGGGGGGGTGGCTCCTACGAGCAGTACTTC
>TRBV19|TRBJ1-5|.|many
CATTTYGGYSNQPQHF
TGTGCCACCACAACGTACGGGGGATATAGCAATCAGCCCCAGCATTTT
>TRBV7-2|TRBJ2-3|TRBD2|.
CASSLPESGVRDTQYF
TGTGCCAGCAGCTTGCCCGAAAGCGGGGTCCGAGATACGCAGTATTTT
>TRBV3-1|TRBJ2-5|TRBD2|.
CASSQGALAETQYF
TGTGCCAGCAGCCAAGGGGCACTAGCGGAGACCCAGTACTTC
>TRBV29-1|TRBJ2-5|TRBD1|.
CSERTGAGETQYF
TGCAGCGAGAGGACAGGGGCGGGCGAGACCCAGTACTTC
>TRBV7-4|TRBJ1-1|TRBD1|.
CASSPPWGTENTEAFF
TGTGCCAGCAGCCCCCCCTGGGGGACAGAGAACACTGAAGCTTTCTTT
>TRBV7-3|TRBJ2-7|.|.
CASSLTPSGLEFGEQYF
TGTGCCAGCAGCTTAACGCCCTCGGGACTGGAGTTTGGCGAGCAGTACTTC
>TRBV7-3|TRBJ2-3|.|many
CASSPRGVITDTQYF
TGTGCCAGCAGCCCCCGGGGAGTAATCACAGATACGCAGTATTTT
>TRBV7-4|TRBJ2-7|TRBD2|.
CASSAAGTSSREQYF
TGTGCCAGCAGCGCAGCCGGGACTAGTTCGCGCGAGCAGTACTTC
>TRBV7-3|TRBJ2-7|.|.
CASSLGGGEQYF
TGTGCCAGCAGCTTAGGAGGCGGCGAGCAGTACTTC